This T cell receptor (beta chain) was observed in a study of cytomegalovirus exposure and HLA in healthy donors. In the study overall: Among the roughly 370 genotyped donors, around 85% were placed in the Caucasian-associated ancestry cluster.

Primers for the PCR totalled 60 Vbeta and 13 Jbeta. The data were produced by immunoSEQ multiplex PCR, yet TCRdb's version contains in-frame clones alone and is incomplete. Its table records 200,000 to 250,000 clones. As regards this clone: The antigen remains undetermined.

The CDR3 covers 12 residues. V shed 5 bases, J shed 8 bases, and the junction held 3 bases outside the gene matches. The V gene's germline CDR1 is GTSNPN and CDR2 SVGIG (reference sequence). Study findings and constraints: At a 0.05 false discovery rate, a later analysis found about 17,000 TCR beta sequences to be associated with HLA alleles.

The sample consisted of PBMCs. This sequence joins TRBV30 and TRBJ1-6; 7 bases fit TRBD1. The origin of this receptor is a woman aged 30 to 39 in good health and CMV-seropositive. CDR3 amino acids: CAWDRAYSPLHF. The CDR3, as DNA: TGTGCCTGGGACAGGGCGTATTCACCCCTCCACTTT.